This TCR beta chain was recovered during a study of CXCR3-negative and CXCR3-positive naive CD8 T cells. Germline V gene data show CDR1 as MGHRA and CDR2 as YSYEKL. The CDR3 extends over 14 amino acids. As to this clonotype: The antigen is unknown.

Carrying UMI labels, the TRB cDNA libraries were prepared through 5' RACE. Using the 5' RACE reads, TCRdb records one entry per CDR3 protein without DNA. The sample table sets out 150,000 to 170,000 distinct CDR3 sequences. Study results and caveats: For CXCR3-positive naive cells, TRB CDR3s were more hydrophobic than those of CXCR3-negative naive cells.

Material: naive CXCR3+ CD8+ T cells from blood. The sample's subset: CD45RO-CCR7+CD27+CD95- naive CD8+ T cells expressing CXCR3 (TNR3+). V gene TRBV4-1 combines with J gene TRBJ2-5; absent DNA, TCRdb's TRBD2 call cannot be checked. The receptor comes from a human donor in good health. Some clones in this sample may be carry-over from other donors' samples. The CDR3 is CASILGELQETQYF.